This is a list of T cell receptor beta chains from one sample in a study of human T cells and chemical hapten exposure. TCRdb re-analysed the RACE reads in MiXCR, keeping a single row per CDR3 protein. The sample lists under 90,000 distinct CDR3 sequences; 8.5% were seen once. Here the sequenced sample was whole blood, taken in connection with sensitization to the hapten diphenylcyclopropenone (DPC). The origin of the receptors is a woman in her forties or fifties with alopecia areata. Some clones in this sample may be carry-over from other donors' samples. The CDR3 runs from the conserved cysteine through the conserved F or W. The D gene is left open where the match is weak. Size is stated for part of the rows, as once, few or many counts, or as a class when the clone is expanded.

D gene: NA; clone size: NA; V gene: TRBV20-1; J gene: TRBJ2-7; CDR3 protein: CSASLSKGHSYEQYF; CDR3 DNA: TGCAGTGCTAGTCTCTCAAAGGGGCACTCCTACGAGCAGTACTTC
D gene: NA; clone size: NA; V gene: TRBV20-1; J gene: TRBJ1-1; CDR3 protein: CSARERGEEAFF; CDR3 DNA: TGCAGTGCTAGGGAGAGAGGGGAAGAAGCTTTCTTT
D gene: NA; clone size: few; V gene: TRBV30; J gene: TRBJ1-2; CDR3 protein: CAWTPFPAVNYGYTF; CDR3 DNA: TGTGCCTGGACTCCCTTTCCGGCGGTAAACTATGGCTACACCTTC
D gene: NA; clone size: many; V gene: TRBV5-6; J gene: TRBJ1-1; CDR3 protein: CASTGDVTEAFF; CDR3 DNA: TGTGCCAGCACCGGGGACGTCACTGAAGCTTTCTTT
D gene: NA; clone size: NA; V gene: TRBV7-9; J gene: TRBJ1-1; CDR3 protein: CASSLSLGTEAFF; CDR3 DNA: TGTGCCAGCAGCTTAAGTTTGGGGACTGAAGCTTTCTTT
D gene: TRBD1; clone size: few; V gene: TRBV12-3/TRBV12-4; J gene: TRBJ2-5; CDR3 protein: CASSSGTGETQYF; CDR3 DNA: TGTGCCAGCAGTTCCGGGACAGGGGAGACCCAGTACTTC
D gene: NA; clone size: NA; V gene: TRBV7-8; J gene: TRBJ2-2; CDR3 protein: CASSLASGKGGELFF; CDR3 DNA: TGTGCCAGCAGCTTAGCGTCAGGGAAGGGCGGGGAGCTGTTTTTT
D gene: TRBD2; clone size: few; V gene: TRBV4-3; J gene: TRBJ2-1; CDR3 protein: CASSPGAGADAISYNEQFF; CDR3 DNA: TGCGCCAGCAGCCCAGGAGCGGGAGCTGACGCTATTTCCTACAATGAGCAGTTCTTC
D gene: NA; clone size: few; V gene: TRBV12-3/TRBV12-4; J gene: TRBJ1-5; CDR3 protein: CASMRGGNQPQHF; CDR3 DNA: TGTGCCAGCATGCGGGGGGGCAATCAGCCCCAGCATTTT
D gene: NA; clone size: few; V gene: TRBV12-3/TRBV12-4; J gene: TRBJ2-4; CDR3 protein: CASSLAVKGIQYF; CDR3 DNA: TGTGCCAGCAGTTTGGCGGTGAAGGGCATTCAGTACTTC
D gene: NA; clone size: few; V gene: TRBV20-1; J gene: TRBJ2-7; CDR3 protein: CSASSTQILYEQYF; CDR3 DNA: TGCAGTGCTAGTTCCACCCAGATTCTATACGAGCAGTACTTC
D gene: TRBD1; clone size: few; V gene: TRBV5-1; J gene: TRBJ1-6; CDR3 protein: CASSLAGTENSPLHF; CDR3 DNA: TGCGCCAGCAGCTTGGCCGGGACAGAAAATTCACCCCTCCACTTT
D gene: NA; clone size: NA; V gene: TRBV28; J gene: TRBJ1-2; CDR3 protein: CVSPHPPERRCQLGYTF; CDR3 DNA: TGTGTCAGCCCCCACCCCCCCGAAAGAAGGTGCCAACTTGGCTACACCTTC
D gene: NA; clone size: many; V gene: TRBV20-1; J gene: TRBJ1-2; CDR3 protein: CSARDPGTYGYTF; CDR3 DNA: TGCAGTGCTAGAGATCCGGGGACCTATGGCTACACCTTC
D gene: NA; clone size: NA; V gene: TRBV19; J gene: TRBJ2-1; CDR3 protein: CASSIGGPSSYNEQFF; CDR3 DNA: TGTGCCAGTAGTATAGGCGGTCCGAGCTCCTACAATGAGCAGTTCTTC
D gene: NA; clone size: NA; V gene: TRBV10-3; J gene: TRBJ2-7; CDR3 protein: CAISPRTESSYEQYF; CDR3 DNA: TGTGCCATCAGTCCTCGGACTGAAAGCTCCTACGAGCAGTACTTC
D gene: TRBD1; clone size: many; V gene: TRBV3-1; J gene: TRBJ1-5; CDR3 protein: CASSQDGTAYQPQHF; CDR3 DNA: TGTGCCAGCAGCCAAGATGGGACAGCCTATCAGCCCCAGCATTTT
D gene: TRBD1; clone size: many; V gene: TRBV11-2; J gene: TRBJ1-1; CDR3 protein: CASSLEGLQGEAEAFF; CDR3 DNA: TGTGCCAGCAGCTTAGAGGGCCTACAGGGGGAGGCTGAAGCTTTCTTT
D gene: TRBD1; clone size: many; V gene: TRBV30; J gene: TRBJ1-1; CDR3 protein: CAWSVLSLRGHSGAFF; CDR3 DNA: TGTGCCTGGAGTGTACTTTCACTCAGGGGGCATTCCGGAGCTTTCTTT
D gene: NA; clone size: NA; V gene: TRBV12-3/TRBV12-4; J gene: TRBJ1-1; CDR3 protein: CASSGLRGGAFF; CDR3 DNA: TGTGCCAGCAGTGGGTTGCGGGGGGGAGCTTTCTTT
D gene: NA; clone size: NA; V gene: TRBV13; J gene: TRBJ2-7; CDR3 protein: CASSFFPPGYEQYF; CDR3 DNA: TGTGCCAGCAGCTTCTTCCCCCCCGGCTACGAGCAGTACTTC
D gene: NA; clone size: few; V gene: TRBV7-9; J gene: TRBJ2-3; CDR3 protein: CASSPLDSTQYF; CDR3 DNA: TGTGCCAGCAGCCCCCTTGACTCCACGCAGTATTTT
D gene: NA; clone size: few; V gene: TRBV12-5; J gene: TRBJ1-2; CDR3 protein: CASGLVVGWANYGYTF; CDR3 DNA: TGTGCTAGTGGTTTGGTAGTTGGATGGGCTAACTATGGCTACACCTTC
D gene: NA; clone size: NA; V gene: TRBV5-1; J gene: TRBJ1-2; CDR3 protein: CASSLEAGWHPYTF; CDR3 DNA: TGCGCCAGCAGCTTGGAGGCAGGGTGGCACCCCTACACCTTC
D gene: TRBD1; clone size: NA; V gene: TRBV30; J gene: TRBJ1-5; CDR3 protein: CAWSVTGVMGQPQHF; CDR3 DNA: TGTGCCTGGAGTGTTACAGGGGTAATGGGTCAGCCCCAGCATTTT
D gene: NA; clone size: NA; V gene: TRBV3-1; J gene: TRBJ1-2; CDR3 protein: CASSLDSPRGYTF; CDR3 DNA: TGTGCCAGCAGCCTCGACAGTCCCCGAGGCTACACCTTC
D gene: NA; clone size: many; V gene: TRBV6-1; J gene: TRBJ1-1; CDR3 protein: CASSEGLNTEAFF; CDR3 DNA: TGTGCCAGCAGTGAGGGTTTGAACACTGAAGCTTTCTTT
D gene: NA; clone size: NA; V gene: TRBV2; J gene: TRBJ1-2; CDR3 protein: CASKAQSEGYTF; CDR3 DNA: TGTGCCAGCAAGGCACAATCCGAAGGCTACACCTTC
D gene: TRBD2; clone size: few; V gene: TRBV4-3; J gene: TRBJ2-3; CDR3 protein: CASSQGVAGGIGDTQYF; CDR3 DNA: TGCGCCAGCAGCCAAGGCGTGGCGGGAGGGATTGGGGATACGCAGTATTTT
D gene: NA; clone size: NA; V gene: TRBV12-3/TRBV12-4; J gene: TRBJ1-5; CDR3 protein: CASSLWGGGQPQHF; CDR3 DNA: TGTGCCAGCAGTTTATGGGGTGGGGGTCAGCCCCAGCATTTT
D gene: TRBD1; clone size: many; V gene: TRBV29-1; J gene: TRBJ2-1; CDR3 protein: CSVDRTGWKFF; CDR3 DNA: TGCAGCGTTGACCGGACAGGGTGGAAGTTCTTC
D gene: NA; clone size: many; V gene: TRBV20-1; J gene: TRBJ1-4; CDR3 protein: CSARDEGRGNEKLFF; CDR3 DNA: TGCAGTGCTAGAGACGAGGGACGGGGAAATGAAAAACTGTTTTTT
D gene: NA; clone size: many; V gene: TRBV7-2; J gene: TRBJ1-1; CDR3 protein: CASSLGGTTEAFF; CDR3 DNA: TGTGCCAGCAGCTTAGGGGGAACCACTGAAGCTTTCTTT
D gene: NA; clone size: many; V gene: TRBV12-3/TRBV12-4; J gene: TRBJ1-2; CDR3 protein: CASRSSGASGYTF; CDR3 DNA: TGTGCCAGCAGGTCATCCGGGGCTTCCGGCTACACCTTC
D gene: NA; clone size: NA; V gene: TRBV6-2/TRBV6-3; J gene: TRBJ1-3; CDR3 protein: CASGETTGNTIYF; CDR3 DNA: TGTGCCAGCGGCGAAACGACAGGAAACACCATATATTTT
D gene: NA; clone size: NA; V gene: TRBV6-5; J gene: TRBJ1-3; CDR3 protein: CASIRDGSSGNTIYF; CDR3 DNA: TGTGCCAGCATTAGAGACGGGAGCTCTGGAAACACCATATATTTT
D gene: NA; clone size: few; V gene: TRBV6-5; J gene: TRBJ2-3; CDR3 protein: CASSYAQYTDTQYF; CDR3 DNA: TGTGCCAGCAGTTACGCTCAGTACACAGATACGCAGTATTTT
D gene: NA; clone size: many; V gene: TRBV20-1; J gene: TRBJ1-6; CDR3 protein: CSASIGSADPNNSPLHF; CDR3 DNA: TGCAGTGCTAGTATTGGTTCGGCAGATCCCAATAATTCACCCCTCCACTTT
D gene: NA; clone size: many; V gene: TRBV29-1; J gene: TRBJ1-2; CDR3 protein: CSVEDPRLRDYGYTF; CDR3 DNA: TGCAGCGTTGAAGATCCGCGTCTGAGGGACTATGGCTACACCTTC
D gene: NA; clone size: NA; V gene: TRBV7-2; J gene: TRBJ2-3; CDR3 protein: CASSLDLVGVTDTQYF; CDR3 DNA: TGTGCCAGCAGCTTAGATTTAGTGGGGGTAACAGATACGCAGTATTTT
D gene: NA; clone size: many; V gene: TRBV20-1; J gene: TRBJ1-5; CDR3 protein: CSANNRENQPQHF; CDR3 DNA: TGCAGTGCCAATAACAGGGAAAATCAGCCCCAGCATTTT
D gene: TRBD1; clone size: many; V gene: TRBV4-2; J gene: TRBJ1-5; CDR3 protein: CASSQEQGSNQPQHF; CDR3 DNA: TGTGCCAGCAGCCAAGAACAGGGGAGCAATCAGCCCCAGCATTTT
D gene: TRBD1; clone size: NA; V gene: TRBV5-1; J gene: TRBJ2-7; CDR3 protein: CASSLGTGRHEQYF; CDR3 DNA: TGCGCCAGCAGCTTGGGGACAGGGCGCCACGAGCAGTACTTC
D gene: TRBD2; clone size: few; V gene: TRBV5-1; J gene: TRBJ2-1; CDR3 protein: CASSPTGTSGMGEQFF; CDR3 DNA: TGCGCCAGCAGCCCGACCGGGACTAGCGGGATGGGTGAGCAGTTCTTC
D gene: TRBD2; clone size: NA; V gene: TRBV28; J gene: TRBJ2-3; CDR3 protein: CASSGREQEYF; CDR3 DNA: TGTGCCAGCAGTGGGCGGGAGCAAGAGTATTTT
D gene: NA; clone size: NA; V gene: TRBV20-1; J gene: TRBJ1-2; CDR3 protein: CSASSGADGYTF; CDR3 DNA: TGCAGTGCTAGTTCGGGGGCGGATGGCTACACCTTC